The T cell receptor beta chain described here comes from a study of T cells in localized non-small cell lung cancer. This CDR3 spans 15 amino acids. V shed 5 bases and J 6 bases; nucleotides not matched to a gene: 12. The V gene's germline CDR1 is SGHTA and CDR2 FQGNSA. Some clones are missing from TCRdb's copy, which holds only in-frame ones; the method was immunoSEQ multiplex PCR. The data contain 60,000 or so clones, 81% of them singletons. The material was PBMCs, obtained before any cancer treatment. The receptor comes from a man between 40 and 70 years old with stage II lung adenocarcinoma. The chain carries TRBV7-2 and TRBJ1-2; 7 bases line up with TRBD1. Here the CDR3 reads CASSPQRSTGDGYTF. DNA for the CDR3: TGTGCCAGCAGCCCCCAACGGAGTACAGGGGATGGCTACACCTTC.